This TCR beta chain appears in the sequencing data of a study of blood T cell repertoires in COVID-19. On the study more broadly: Specimens from acute and convalescent COVID-19 originated in the United States, Italy and Spain. Nucleic acid was either cDNA or gDNA, and it came from T cells, B-cell-depleted T cells, or PBMCs.

Authors' methods: Researchers report that nucleated cell counts were estimated from reference gene primer amplification. Assay used: immunoSEQ multiplex PCR; TCRdb lists only in-frame clones, some missing. V and J calls plus clone size are reproduced from that table; the DNA served to infer D and trimming. The sample has about 250,000 clones; roughly 88% are singletons. CDR3 size: 14 residues. The germline CDR1 and CDR2 sequences are SGHTA and FQGNSA. V gave up 6 bases and J gave up 0 bases, with 10 bases separating them. This chain uses TRBV7-2 with TRBJ2-3; D is possibly TRBD2 (5 bases). Sequencing was carried out using peripheral blood. The sequence was collected from a middle-aged woman who had recovered from COVID-19. In DNA, the CDR3 is TGTGCCAGCAGAGAGCGGTCTAGCACAGATACGCAGTATTTT. The encoded protein is CASRERSSTDTQYF.